These 14 T cell receptor beta chains were sequenced from one sample in a study of CD8 T cells in ankylosing spondylitis. These TCRs' antigens remain unknown. Notes on the study in general: A TCR beta motif of 8 or 9 highly homologous variants appeared characteristic of ankylosing spondylitis blood.

TCRdb fed the 5' RACE reads into MiXCR, producing one record per CDR3 protein. This table holds fewer than 400,000 distinct CDR3 sequences, 6.5% to 10% found once. The source material was blood, either unsorted or a sorted T cell fraction (not recorded which). The receptor source for this set is a male donor with ankylosing spondylitis.

The chain combines TRBV9 with TRBJ2-2, with 10 bases aligning to TRBD1. Germline V gene lookup returns CDR1 SGDLS and CDR2 YYNGEE. The CDR3 has 16 amino acids. V was pared by 4 bases and J by 3 bases, with 6 bases of the junction left unmatched. The CDR3 nucleotides are TGTGCCAGCAGCTTCCGGACAGGGGGTCACACCGGGGAGCTGTTTTTT. Protein product: CASSFRTGGHTGELFF.

V usage is TRBV5-1 and J usage is TRBJ2-1; 10 bases fit TRBD2. With V trimmed by 5 bases and J by 16 bases, 9 bases remained unmatched. The CDR3 has 12 amino acids. CDR1 is SGHRS, CDR2 YFSETQ, per germline. The CDR3: CASRLLAGEEFF. CDR3 DNA: TGCGCCAGCAGACTCCTAGCGGGAGAAGAATTCTTC.

This clonotype has ten or more counts. The V gene is TRBV28, the J gene TRBJ1-2, with D maybe TRBD1 (6 bases). Germline CDR1 is MDHEN and CDR2 is SYDVKM. The V and J ends lost 4 bases and 4 bases respectively, with 13 bases between them. The CDR3 contains 14 residues. Here the CDR3 DNA reads TGTGCCAGCAGTTATCCGGGGACAAGCTATGGCTACACCTTC. It specifies CASSYPGTSYGYTF.

There are many counts of this clonotype. V and J are TRBV12-3 or TRBV12-4 and TRBJ2-6, with 7 nucleotides matching TRBD1. V lost 6 bases, J lost 2 bases, and 4 bases stayed unmatched. The CDR3 is 15 residues long. CDR3: CASSVTGAGANVLTF. For the CDR3, the DNA is TGTGCCAGCAGCGTCACAGGGGCTGGGGCCAACGTCCTGACTTTC.

This clonotype has only a few counts. The genes are TRBV15 and TRBJ2-4, with D unclear. This CDR3 is built from 15 residues. From germline, CDR1 is LNHNV and CDR2 YYDKDF (reference sequence). The V end was cut by 0 bases, the J end by 8 bases, with 14 bases between. CDR3 in DNA: TGTGCCACCAGCAGAGATCCGGGCCGCGGTGACATTCAGTACTTC. Protein sequence: CATSRDPGRGDIQYF. The full variable domain, in which reference TRBV15 and TRBJ2-4 provide the parts outside the CDR3, is DAMVIQNPRYQVTQFGKPVTLSCSQTLNHNVMYWYQQKSSQAPKLLFHYYDKDFNNEADTPDNFQSRRPNTSFCFLDIRSPGLGDTAMYLCATSRDPGRGDIQYFGAGTRLSVL.

This clonotype was seen ten or more times. The chain couples TRBV28 to TRBJ1-5; maybe TRBD1 (5 bases). Germline CDR1 reads MDHEN; CDR2 reads SYDVKM. This CDR3 has 14 residues. The V gene lost 7 bases and the J gene lost 7 bases, with 17 bases spanning the gap. CDR3 amino acids: CASTLGGVAQPQHF. CDR3 coding DNA: TGTGCCAGCACCCTGGGGGGGGTTGCCCAGCCCCAGCATTTT.

The chain couples TRBV7-8 to TRBJ1-1; no clear D. Between the trimmed V and J ends, which lost 5 bases and 9 bases, there was a span of 16 bases. Germline V lookup: CDR1 SGHVS, CDR2 FQNEAQ. There are 13 residues in the CDR3. In DNA form, the CDR3 reads TGTGCCAGCAGCCCTTACAACGGTGGAAAAGCTTTCTTT. Protein sequence: CASSPYNGGKAFF.

J is TRBJ2-7 and V is TRBV18; 8 positions agree with TRBD1. The CDR3 length is 14 residues. CDR1 is KGHSH and CDR2 is LQKENI in the germline V gene. After removal of 3 bases from V and 3 bases from J, the junction contained 4 bases not matched to a gene. The CDR3 loop reads CASSPRGQGYEQYF. CDR3 in DNA: TGTGCCAGCTCACCTAGAGGACAGGGCTACGAGCAGTACTTC.

The V gene is TRBV2, the J gene TRBJ1-2, with D uncertain. Trimming shortened V by 6 bases and J by 2 bases, and 13 bases separated the two germline ends. There are 14 residues in the CDR3. Germline CDR1 and CDR2: SNHLY and FYNNEI. The CDR3: CASRRGRANYGYTF. Here the CDR3 DNA reads TGTGCCAGCAGACGAGGAAGGGCCAACTATGGCTACACCTTC.

J is TRBJ2-1 and V is TRBV18, with 10 positions matching TRBD1. CDR1 is KGHSH, CDR2 LQKENI, per germline. V was pared by 4 bases and J by 7 bases, with 4 bases of the junction left unmatched. The CDR3 runs 14 residues. CDR3 region: CASSHGTGVNEQFF. DNA for the CDR3: TGTGCCAGCTCACACGGGACAGGGGTGAATGAGCAGTTCTTC.

A few counts support this clonotype. The chain links TRBV29-1 to TRBJ1-2; 12 positions match TRBD1. CDR1 and CDR2 (germline): SQVTM, ANQGSEA. V was pared by 0 bases and J by 4 bases, with 6 bases of the junction left unmatched. This CDR3 spans 16 amino acids. Written as DNA, the CDR3 is TGCAGCGTTGAAGAGCTGGGGGACAGGGGGCTCTATGGCTACACCTTC. It is translated as CSVEELGDRGLYGYTF.

This clonotype was detected only a few times. V and J are TRBV9 and TRBJ2-5; D might be TRBD1 (5 bases). The germline V and J ends were trimmed by 3 bases and 5 bases, with 17 bases remaining between them. The CDR3 has 15 amino acids. CDR1 and CDR2 from the germline V gene are SGDLS and YYNGEE. CDR3 amino acids: CASSAGGARKETQYF. The CDR3 nucleotides are TGTGCCAGCAGCGCTGGTGGGGCCCGAAAGGAGACCCAGTACTTC.

The CDR3 region has the DNA TGCAGTGCCCCCGCGTCCCTAGCGGGAGATTGGGGGTTGTACTTC. Its protein product is CSAPASLAGDWGLYF. J is TRBJ2-7 and V is TRBV20-1; 10 nucleotides match TRBD2. V was pared by 6 bases and J by 12 bases, with 20 bases of the junction left unmatched. Germline loops: CDR1 DFQATT, CDR2 SNEGSKA (reference sequence). This CDR3 is 15 amino acids long.

This clonotype has a count of ten or more. This CDR3 is CASSTGSNQPQHF. The CDR3 DNA reads as TGTGCCAGCAGCACTGGTAGCAATCAGCCCCAGCATTTT. The V gene is TRBV12-3 or TRBV12-4, the J gene TRBJ1-5; no reliable D call. V shed 6 bases and J shed 0 bases, with 6 bases lying between them. The CDR3 consists of 13 residues.